The sequence of this T cell receptor (beta chain) was determined in a study of blood T cell repertoires in COVID-19. Overall study context: Acute and convalescent COVID-19 samples came from the United States, Italy and Spain.

Methods used by the authors: Reference gene primer amplification in the assay estimated nucleated cell counts. Libraries were prepared by immunoSEQ multiplex PCR; TCRdb keeps only in-frame clonotypes and omits some of them. V and J calls and clone size are given by that table; D and trimming were obtained from the DNA. Here the sample spans 250,000 to 300,000 clones, around 87% being singletons. The TCR originated in a woman aged 45-59 years who had recovered from COVID-19. The sequenced sample consisted of peripheral blood.

Written as DNA, the CDR3 is TGTGCCAGCAGCCGGCCTTCAGTGGCTGGCTACACCTTC. Translating it yields CASSRPSVAGYTF. This chain connects TRBV3-1 (or the pseudogene TRBV3-2) to TRBJ1-2; D uncertain. Looked up from germline, CDR1 is LGHDT and CDR2 is YNNKEL (reference sequence). Trimming left V 4 bases short and J 7 bases short, with 13 bases between. CDR3 length: 13 residues.